This is a list of T cell receptor beta chains from one sample in a study of shared clonotypes between healthy human individuals. Sequencing was performed with immunoSEQ multiplex PCR; in TCRdb, only in-frame clones are kept and a portion is missing. This table has under 1,900,000 clones, approximately 98.5% appearing once. What was sequenced was naive CD4+ T cells sorted from blood. These TCRs come from a man aged 30 to 45 in good health. CDR3s include the opening cysteine and the closing phenylalanine or tryptophan. D genes are given only for firm matches.

d_call,j_call,v_call,cdr3_nt,cdr3_aa
NA,TRBJ2-5,TRBV10-2,TGCGCCAGCAGTCCCGGGGTAGACACCCAGTACTTC,CASSPGVDTQYF
NA,TRBJ2-7,TRBV7-2,TGTGCCAGCAGCTTACGGGACGGGTACGAGCAGTACTTC,CASSLRDGYEQYF
NA,TRBJ1-2,TRBV20-1,TGCAGTGCTAGGATCGGGGACGGCTACACCTTC,CSARIGDGYTF
NA,TRBJ2-7,TRBV2,TGTGCCAGTACCCGGGACTCAGGTAGCGAGCAGTACTTC,CASTRDSGSEQYF
NA,TRBJ2-5,TRBV2,TGTGCCAGCGGCCCATGGGGGTTTGAAAAGACCCAGTACTTC,CASGPWGFEKTQYF
TRBD1,TRBJ2-5,TRBV2,TGTGCCATTCGACAGGGGGCTAAACAAGAGACCCAGTACTTC,CAIRQGAKQETQYF
NA,TRBJ2-2,TRBV5-8,TGTGCCAGCAGGGAAGGGCAGTACACCGGGGAGCTGTTTTTT,CASREGQYTGELFF
TRBD2,TRBJ2-7,TRBV6-1,TGTGCCGGCCGACTAGCGCACAGCTCCTACGAGCAGTACTTC,CAGRLAHSSYEQYF
TRBD1,TRBJ2-3,TRBV10-3,TGTGCCATCGGTGCAGGGGGAAGTAGTGCGCTGCGCACAGATACGCAGTATTTT,CAIGAGGSSALRTDTQYF
NA,TRBJ2-7,TRBV5-4,TGTGCCAGCAGCTTGTTACAGGGAACCTACGAGCAGTACTTC,CASSLLQGTYEQYF
NA,TRBJ2-3,TRBV5-6,TGTGCCAGCAGCTTGTACGCGGGAACGCCAGATACGCAGTATTTT,CASSLYAGTPDTQYF
TRBD1,TRBJ1-1,TRBV7-2,TGTGCCAGCAGCGCCCAGAACAGGGGGACGACCACTGAAGCTTTCTTT,CASSAQNRGTTTEAFF
NA,TRBJ1-5,TRBV28,TGTGCCAGCAGTTTATTCAAGCGGCCGTCGGGACAGCCCCAGCATTTT,CASSLFKRPSGQPQHF
NA,TRBJ2-7,TRBV6-1,TGTGCCAGCAGTGATAGAACAGCCCTTGGGGAGCAGTACTTC,CASSDRTALGEQYF
TRBD1,TRBJ1-5,TRBV28,TGTGCCAGTGTGGCCGGGACAGGGGTTGGTCAGCCCCAGCATTTT,CASVAGTGVGQPQHF
NA,TRBJ1-1,TRBV28,TGTGCCAGCAGCATCTCGCCGGAAGCTTTCTTT,CASSISPEAFF
NA,TRBJ1-2,TRBV18,TGTGCCAGCTCACCACCGGGAGATATTGGAGGCTACACCTTC,CASSPPGDIGGYTF
NA,TRBJ1-2,TRBV6-1,TGTGCCAGCAGTGTATACAGGGAAGGATATGGCTACACCTTC,CASSVYREGYGYTF
NA,TRBJ2-1,TRBV27,TGTGCCAGCAGTTTATGGCGACCGGGACGGACCTACAATGAGCAGTTCTTC,CASSLWRPGRTYNEQFF
NA,TRBJ2-3,TRBV18,TGTGCCAGCTCACCATCTTCGGGAGATACGCAGTATTTT,CASSPSSGDTQYF
NA,TRBJ2-7,TRBV5-4,TGTGCCAGCAGCTTGGGGGGCAACTACGAGCAGTACTTC,CASSLGGNYEQYF
TRBD2,TRBJ2-2,TRBV9,TGTGCCAGCAGCTTCCTAGCGGGAGGGCCGAGGAACACCGGGGAGCTGTTTTTT,CASSFLAGGPRNTGELFF
NA,TRBJ2-1,TRBV10-3,TGTGCCACCGGGGAGAGCTCCTACAATGAGCAGTTCTTC,CATGESSYNEQFF
NA,TRBJ2-1,TRBV27,TGTGCCAGCAGTTATTCCCGGCAGGGGTGGAATGAGCAGTTCTTC,CASSYSRQGWNEQFF